These T cell receptor beta chains were read from a single sample in a study of Graves' ophthalmopathy and Graves' hyperthyroidism. TCRdb used MiXCR to reprocess the multiplex PCR reads, holding one entry per CDR3 protein. The sample holds almost 750,000 distinct CDR3 sequences, 40% seen once. The source material was peripheral blood. These receptors were collected from an adult man with Graves' ophthalmopathy. Each CDR3 is given with its conserved first and last residue.

j_gene,v_gene,CDR3aa
TRBJ1-2,TRBV7-9,CASSFRDRAGYTF
TRBJ2-5,TRBV7-2,CASIQGGAETQYF
TRBJ1-5,TRBV24-1,CASSPQGTGNQPQHF
TRBJ1-5,TRBV7-9,CASSRGQNQPQHF
TRBJ2-2,TRBV7-9,CASSGGQGAGGELFF
TRBJ2-7,TRBV10-3,CASSYRLLIGSGYEQYF
TRBJ1-2,TRBV7-3,CASSEQGGGYGYTF
TRBJ1-2,TRBV6-5,CASSYHKTRGQMGGYTF
TRBJ2-7,TRBV10-3,CASWGLAGDDSYEQYF
TRBJ1-6,TRBV9,CASSSRDSNSLLHF
TRBJ2-7,TRBV24-1,CATSDSDGYEQYF
TRBJ1-1,TRBV7-2,CASTAPGQGALGTEAFF
TRBJ1-5,TRBV9,CASSQDKLQPQHF
TRBJ1-4,TRBV7-9,CASSKGSQGEKLFF
TRBJ1-4,TRBV29-1,CSVNRDIDPTEKLFF
TRBJ2-5,TRBV25-1,CASSEGLTLGETQYF
TRBJ2-7,TRBV29-1,CSVGQAQEQYF
TRBJ2-5,TRBV9,CASSVGSGETQYF
TRBJ2-7,TRBV20-1,CSASYRLRSEEQYF
TRBJ2-6,TRBV29-1,CSVEQGGETEAF
TRBJ2-6,TRBV9,CASIGGDRPHSGANVLTF
TRBJ1-1,TRBV14,CASSRDLGTEAFF
TRBJ1-1,TRBV24-1,CATFTRGNTEAFF
TRBJ1-1,TRBV7-2,CASSASLEAFF
TRBJ1-1,TRBV3-1,CASSHVMNTEAFF
TRBJ2-7,TRBV10-3,CASSPISSYEQYF
TRBJ2-5,TRBV20-1,CSARRRLLGGETQYF
TRBJ1-1,TRBV7-2,CASSFQTGGTSVF
TRBJ1-1,TRBV7-9,CASSSPRGNTEAFF
TRBJ1-1,TRBV12-3/TRBV12-4,CASSPPGQGGTEAFF
TRBJ2-6,TRBV2,CASSVDQGLAYVLTF
TRBJ1-1,TRBV20-1,CSARALGQFMNTEAFF
TRBJ1-1,TRBV2,CASTTGKNTEAFF
TRBJ2-7,TRBV29-1,CSVRDGTSVAYEQYF
TRBJ2-5,TRBV25-1,CASSARGGEYQETQYF
TRBJ2-3,TRBV11-2,CASSGIGTDTQYF
TRBJ1-6,TRBV5-8,CASSLAETAPNSPLHF